This TCR beta chain was identified in a study of cytomegalovirus exposure and HLA in healthy donors. Broader study findings: Across donors, presence/absence analyses took sequencing depth to be roughly uniform. One variant, a missense change in DCLRE1C, was linked in a later analysis to TCR beta V- and J-gene trimming.

V was clipped by 9 bases and J by 1 base; unmatched bases: 17. The germline CDR1 and CDR2 sequences are PRHDT and FYEKMQ (reference sequence). The CDR3 loop spans 19 amino acids. Amplification used 60 Vbeta primers and 13 Jbeta primers. Using immunoSEQ multiplex PCR, the repertoire was profiled, and TCRdb retains in-frame clones only, with some absent. This table holds approximately 100,000 clones, under 80% found once. The table lists this clone with a count of one. What it binds is not known. It was healthy bone marrow donors who served as donors. The source of this sequence is a young woman in good health and CMV-seropositive. Specimen: PBMCs. The chain combines TRBV13 with TRBJ2-6, with 8 nucleotides matching TRBD1. The CDR3 reads CASPRDRTLESSGANVLTF. CDR3 DNA sequence: TGTGCCAGTCCTAGGGACAGGACGTTAGAATCGTCTGGGGCCAACGTCCTGACTTTC.